This T cell receptor beta chain was identified in a study of cytomegalovirus exposure and HLA in healthy donors. Findings of the study overall: TCR sequences were mostly rare, though some public TCRs occurred in many donors. Available immune exposure information was restricted to CMV serostatus only.

The study ran its PCR with 60 Vbeta and 13 Jbeta primers. TCRdb keeps only in-frame clones here, not all; method: immunoSEQ multiplex PCR. The sample records about 150,000 clones, about three quarters being singletons. With respect to this clone: Its antigen is as yet unknown.

Between the trimmed V and J ends, which lost 5 bases and 4 bases, there was a span of 14 bases. This CDR3 comprises 14 residues. Germline V gene sequence: CDR1 SGHAT, CDR2 FQNNGV. The source of this sequence is a male donor in good health and CMV-seronegative. The sequenced sample was PBMCs. The V call is TRBV11-2, the J call TRBJ1-2, with a tentative D call TRBD1 (5 bases). The CDR3 region is CASSPPTGVYGYTF. The DNA for the CDR3 is TGTGCCAGCAGCCCCCCCACAGGAGTCTATGGCTACACCTTC.